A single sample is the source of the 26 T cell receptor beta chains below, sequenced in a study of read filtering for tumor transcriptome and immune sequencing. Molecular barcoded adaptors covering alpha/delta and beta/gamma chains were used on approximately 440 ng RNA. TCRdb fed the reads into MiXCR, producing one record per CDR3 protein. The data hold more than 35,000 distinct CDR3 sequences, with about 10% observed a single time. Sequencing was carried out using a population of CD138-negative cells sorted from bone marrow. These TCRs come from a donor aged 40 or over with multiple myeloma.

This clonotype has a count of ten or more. The CDR3 is CSVEVVGWQYF. The DNA of the CDR3 is TGCAGCGTTGAAGTGGTAGGCTGGCAGTACTTC. The gene calls are TRBV29-1 and TRBJ2-7; no clear D. CDR1 and CDR2 from the germline V gene are SQVTM and ANQGSEA. Trimming took off 1 base at V and 9 bases at J, with 10 bases between the two ends. The CDR3 contains 11 residues.

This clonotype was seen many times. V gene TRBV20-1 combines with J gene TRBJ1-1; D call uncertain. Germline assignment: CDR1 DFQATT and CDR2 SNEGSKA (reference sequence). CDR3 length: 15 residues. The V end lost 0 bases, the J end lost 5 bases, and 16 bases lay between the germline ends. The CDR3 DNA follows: TGCAGTGCTAGAGAGAGGCCGGGAAAGGGAACTGAAGCTTTCTTT. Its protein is CSARERPGKGTEAFF.

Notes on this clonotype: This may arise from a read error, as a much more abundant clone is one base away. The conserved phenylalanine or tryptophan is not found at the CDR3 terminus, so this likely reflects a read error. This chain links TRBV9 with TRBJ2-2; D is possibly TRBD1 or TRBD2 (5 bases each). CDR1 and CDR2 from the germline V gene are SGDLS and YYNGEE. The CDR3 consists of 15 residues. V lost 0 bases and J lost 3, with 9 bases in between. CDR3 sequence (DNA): TGTGCCAGCAGCGTAGGAGGGGCGTACACCGGGGAGCTGTTTCTT. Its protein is CASSVGGAYTGELFL.

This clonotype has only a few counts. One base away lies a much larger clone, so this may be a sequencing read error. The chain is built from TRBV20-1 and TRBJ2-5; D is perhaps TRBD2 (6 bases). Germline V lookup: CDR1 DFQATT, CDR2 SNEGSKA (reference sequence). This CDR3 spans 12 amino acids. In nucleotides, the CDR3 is TGCAGTGCGCGACTAGTCCAAGGGACCCAGTACTTC. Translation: CSARLVQGTQYF.

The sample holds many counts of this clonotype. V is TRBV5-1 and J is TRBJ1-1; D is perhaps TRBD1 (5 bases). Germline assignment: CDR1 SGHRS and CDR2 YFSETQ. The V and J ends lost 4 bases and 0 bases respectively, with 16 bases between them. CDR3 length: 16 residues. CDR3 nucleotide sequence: TGCGCCAGCAGCCCTGGACACCTAGGGATGAACACTGAAGCTTTCTTT. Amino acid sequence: CASSPGHLGMNTEAFF.

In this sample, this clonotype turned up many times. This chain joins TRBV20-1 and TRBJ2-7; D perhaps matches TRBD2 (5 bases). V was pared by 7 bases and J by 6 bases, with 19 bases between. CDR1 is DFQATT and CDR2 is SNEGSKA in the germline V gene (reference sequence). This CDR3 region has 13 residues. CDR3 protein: CSGEKGLGSEQYF. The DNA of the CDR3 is TGCAGTGGAGAGAAGGGATTAGGGAGCGAGCAGTACTTC.

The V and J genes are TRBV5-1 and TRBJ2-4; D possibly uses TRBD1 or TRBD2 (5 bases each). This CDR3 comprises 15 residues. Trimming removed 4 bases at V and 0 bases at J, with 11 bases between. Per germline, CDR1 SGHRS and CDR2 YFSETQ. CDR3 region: CASSRGELAKNIQYF. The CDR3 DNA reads TGCGCCAGCAGCCGGGGCGAACTAGCCAAAAACATTCAGTACTTC.

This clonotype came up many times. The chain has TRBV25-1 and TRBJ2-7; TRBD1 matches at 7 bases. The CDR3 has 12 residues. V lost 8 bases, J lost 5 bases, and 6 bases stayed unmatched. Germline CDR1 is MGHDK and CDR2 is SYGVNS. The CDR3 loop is CASERGRDEQYF. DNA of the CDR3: TGTGCCAGCGAAAGGGGGCGGGACGAGCAGTACTTC.

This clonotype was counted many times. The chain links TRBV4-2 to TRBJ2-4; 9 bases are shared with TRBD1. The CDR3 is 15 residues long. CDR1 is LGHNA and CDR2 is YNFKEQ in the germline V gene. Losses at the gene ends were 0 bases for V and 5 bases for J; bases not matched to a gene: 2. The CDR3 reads CASSQDRTGENIQYF. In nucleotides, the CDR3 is TGTGCCAGCAGCCAAGATCGGACAGGGGAAAACATTCAGTACTTC.

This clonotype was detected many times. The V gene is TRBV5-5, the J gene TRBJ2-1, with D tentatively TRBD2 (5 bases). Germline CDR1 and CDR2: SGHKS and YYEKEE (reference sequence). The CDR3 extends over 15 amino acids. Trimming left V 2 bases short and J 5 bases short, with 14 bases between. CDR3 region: CASSFIIDGDNEQFF. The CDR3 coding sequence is TGTGCCAGCAGCTTCATCATAGACGGGGACAATGAGCAGTTCTTC.

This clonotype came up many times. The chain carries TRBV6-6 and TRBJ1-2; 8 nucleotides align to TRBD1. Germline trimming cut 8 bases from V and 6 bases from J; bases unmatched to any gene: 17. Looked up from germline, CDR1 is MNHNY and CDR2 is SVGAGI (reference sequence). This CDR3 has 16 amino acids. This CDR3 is CASRFGLETGVDGYTF. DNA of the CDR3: TGTGCCAGCCGATTTGGGTTAGAGACAGGGGTAGATGGCTACACCTTC.

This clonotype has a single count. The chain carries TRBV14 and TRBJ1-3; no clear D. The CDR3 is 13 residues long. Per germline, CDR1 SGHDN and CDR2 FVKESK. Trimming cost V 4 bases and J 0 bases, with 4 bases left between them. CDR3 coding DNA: TGTGCCAGCAGCCCCTACTCTGGAAACACCATATATTTT. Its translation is CASSPYSGNTIYF. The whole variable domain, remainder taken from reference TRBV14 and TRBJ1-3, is EAGVTQFPSHSVIEKGQTVTLRCDPISGHDNLYWYRRVMGKEIKFLLHFVKESKQDESGMPNNRFLAERTGGTYSTLKVQPAELEDSGVYFCASSPYSGNTIYFGEGSWLTVV.

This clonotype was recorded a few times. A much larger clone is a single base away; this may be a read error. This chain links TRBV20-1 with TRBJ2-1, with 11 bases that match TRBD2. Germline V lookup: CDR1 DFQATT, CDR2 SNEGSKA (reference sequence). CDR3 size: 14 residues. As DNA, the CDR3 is TGCAGTGCTACGGGACTAGCGGCCTACAATGGGCAGTTCTTC. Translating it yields CSATGLAAYNGQFF.

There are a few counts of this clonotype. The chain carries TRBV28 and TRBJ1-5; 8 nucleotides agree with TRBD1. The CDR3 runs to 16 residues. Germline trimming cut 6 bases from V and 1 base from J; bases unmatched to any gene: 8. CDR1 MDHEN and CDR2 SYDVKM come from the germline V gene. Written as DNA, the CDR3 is TGTGCCAGCAGATGGGACAGGCCCGGGAGCAATCAGCCCCAGCATTTT. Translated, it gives CASRWDRPGSNQPQHF.

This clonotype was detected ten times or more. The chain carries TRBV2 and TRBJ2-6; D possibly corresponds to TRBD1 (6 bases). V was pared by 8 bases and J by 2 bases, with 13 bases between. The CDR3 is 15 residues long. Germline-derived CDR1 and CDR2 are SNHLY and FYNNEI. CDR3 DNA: TGTGCCAGCCGGCCAGGGACAACTGGGGCCAACGTCCTGACTTTC. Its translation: CASRPGTTGANVLTF.

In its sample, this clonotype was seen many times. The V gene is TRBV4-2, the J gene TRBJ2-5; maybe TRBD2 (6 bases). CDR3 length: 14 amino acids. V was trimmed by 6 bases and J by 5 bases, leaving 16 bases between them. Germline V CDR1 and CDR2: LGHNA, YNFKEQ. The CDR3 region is CASSPTEGSETQYF. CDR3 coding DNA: TGTGCCAGCAGTCCTACGGAGGGCAGCGAGACCCAGTACTTC.

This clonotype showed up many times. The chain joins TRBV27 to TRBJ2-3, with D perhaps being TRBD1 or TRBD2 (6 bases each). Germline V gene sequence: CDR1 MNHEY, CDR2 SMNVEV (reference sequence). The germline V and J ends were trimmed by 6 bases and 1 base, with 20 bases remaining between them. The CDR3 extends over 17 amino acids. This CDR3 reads CASRTQGYERGTDTQYF. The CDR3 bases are TGTGCCAGCAGGACGCAGGGGTACGAGCGGGGCACAGATACGCAGTATTTT.

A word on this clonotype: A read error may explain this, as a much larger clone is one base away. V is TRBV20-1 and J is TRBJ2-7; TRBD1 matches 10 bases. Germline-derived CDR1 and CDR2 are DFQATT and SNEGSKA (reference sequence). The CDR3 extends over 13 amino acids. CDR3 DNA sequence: TGCGGTGCTAGAGTCCCAGGGGACAGGGGGCAGTACTTC. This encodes CGARVPGDRGQYF.

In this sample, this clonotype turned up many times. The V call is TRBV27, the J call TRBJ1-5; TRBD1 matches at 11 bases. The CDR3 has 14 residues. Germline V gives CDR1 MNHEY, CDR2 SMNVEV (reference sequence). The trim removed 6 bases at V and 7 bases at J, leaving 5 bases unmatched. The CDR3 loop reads CASRRTGGSQPQHF. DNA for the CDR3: TGTGCCAGCAGACGGACAGGGGGCAGCCAGCCCCAGCATTTT.

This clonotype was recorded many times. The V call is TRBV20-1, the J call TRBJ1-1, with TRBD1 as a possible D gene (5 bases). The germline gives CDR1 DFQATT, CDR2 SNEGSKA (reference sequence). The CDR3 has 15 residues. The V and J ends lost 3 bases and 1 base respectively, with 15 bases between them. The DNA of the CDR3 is TGCAGTGCTAGTAATTCCGGGGCTGGGAACACTGAAGCTTTCTTT. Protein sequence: CSASNSGAGNTEAFF.

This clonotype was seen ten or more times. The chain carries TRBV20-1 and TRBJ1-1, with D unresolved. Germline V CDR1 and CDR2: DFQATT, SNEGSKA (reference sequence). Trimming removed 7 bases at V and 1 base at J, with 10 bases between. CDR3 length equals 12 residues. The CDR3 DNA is TGCAGTGAGCTCCAAGGGAACACTGAAGCTTTCTTT. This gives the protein CSELQGNTEAFF.

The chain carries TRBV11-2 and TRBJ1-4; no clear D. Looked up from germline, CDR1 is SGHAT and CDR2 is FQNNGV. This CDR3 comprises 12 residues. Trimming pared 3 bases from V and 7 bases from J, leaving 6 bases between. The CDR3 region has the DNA TGTGCCAGCAGCTTTTTGACTGAAAAACTGTTTTTT. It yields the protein CASSFLTEKLFF.

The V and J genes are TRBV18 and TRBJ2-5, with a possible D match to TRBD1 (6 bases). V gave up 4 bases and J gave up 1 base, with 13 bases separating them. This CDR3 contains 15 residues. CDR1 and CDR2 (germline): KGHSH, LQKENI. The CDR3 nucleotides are TGTGCCAGCTCACGTAACACAGGGCCCCAAGAGACCCAGTACTTC. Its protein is CASSRNTGPQETQYF.

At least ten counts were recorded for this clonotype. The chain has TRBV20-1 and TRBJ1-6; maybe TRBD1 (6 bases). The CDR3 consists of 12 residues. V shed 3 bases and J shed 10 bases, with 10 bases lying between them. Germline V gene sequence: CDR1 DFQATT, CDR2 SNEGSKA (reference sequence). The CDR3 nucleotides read TGCAGTGCTAGCCCAGGGGACTCACCCCTCCACTTT. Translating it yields CSASPGDSPLHF.

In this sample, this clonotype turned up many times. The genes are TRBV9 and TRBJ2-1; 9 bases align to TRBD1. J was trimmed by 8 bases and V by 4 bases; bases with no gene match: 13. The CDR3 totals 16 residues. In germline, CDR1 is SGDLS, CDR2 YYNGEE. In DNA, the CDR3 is TGTGCCAGCAGCCTCGGGGGACAGGGTGTACGCGATGAGCAGTTCTTC. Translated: CASSLGGQGVRDEQFF.

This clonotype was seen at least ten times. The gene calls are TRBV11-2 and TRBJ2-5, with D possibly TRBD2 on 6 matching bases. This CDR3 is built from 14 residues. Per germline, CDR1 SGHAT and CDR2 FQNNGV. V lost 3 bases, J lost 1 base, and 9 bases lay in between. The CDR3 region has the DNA TGTGCCAGCAGCTTCGGGACTCGCCAAGAGACCCAGTACTTC. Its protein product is CASSFGTRQETQYF.